This TCR beta chain was documented in a study of cytomegalovirus exposure and HLA in healthy donors. Across the study: From some 180 million T cells, an earlier analysis saw 90 million to 130 million unique TCR beta sequences. Whole-study results and caveats: A few chains tied to CMV proved CMV antigen-specific in vitro.

Vbeta (60) and Jbeta (13) primers were used in the PCR. Assay used: immunoSEQ multiplex PCR; TCRdb lists only in-frame clones, some missing. The sample has over 150,000 clones, roughly 80% seen once. Germline values: CDR1 MGHRA, CDR2 YSYEKL. The V gene lost 5 bases and the J gene lost 3 bases, with 17 bases spanning the gap. CDR3 length: 15 residues. This clone was observed a few times. Its antigen is still unknown. The chain couples TRBV4-1 to TRBJ2-7; possibly TRBD1 for D (6 bases). The sequencing input was PBMCs. This receptor was obtained from a man aged 50 to 60 in good health and CMV-seropositive. CDR3 loop: CASSTQQGPIYEQYF. Here the CDR3 DNA reads TGCGCCAGCAGCACCCAACAGGGTCCCATCTACGAGCAGTACTTC.